This T cell receptor (beta chain) originates from a study of OX40 agonist ivuxolimab in advanced cancers. Study-level results: The study did not work out the antigen specificity of the expanded peripheral T cells.

Clones were sequenced by immunoSEQ multiplex PCR, and TCRdb holds only the in-frame ones, with some missing. The sample yields about 79,000 clones, about 94% seen once. The germline CDR1 and CDR2 sequences are LNHDA and SQIVND (reference sequence). This CDR3 has 13 residues. Trimming shortened V by 3 bases and J by 5 bases, and 10 bases separated the two germline ends. Concerning this clone: The target antigen is unknown.

The sequence was obtained from an adult with an advanced solid tumor such as melanoma, head and neck, liver or kidney cancer. The chain couples TRBV19 to TRBJ1-1; D remains ambiguous. This specimen was CD4+ or CD8+ T cells sorted from blood, taken in a trial of the OX40 agonist ivuxolimab. The CDR3 region is CASSIGSWTEAFF. The CDR3 nucleotides read TGTGCCAGTAGTATTGGGAGTTGGACTGAAGCTTTCTTT.